The clone carrying this TCR beta chain was picked up many times. This entry belongs to a study of CD8+CD57+ T cells in acquired aplastic anemia. Researchers used genomic DNA as the template to profile TCR beta VDJ and CDR3. TCRdb redid the calling of the reads with MiXCR, one entry per CDR3 protein. The profile shows a few hundred thousand distinct CDR3 sequences, around 30% of them singletons. Previously, flow cytometry had revealed CD8+CD57+ cell expansion in the patients chosen for sequencing. The ends were cut back, 0 bases at V and 2 bases at J, with 7 bases in the middle. The CDR3 is made up of 14 amino acids. Germline lookup yields CDR1 ENHRY and CDR2 SYGVKD.

The sample was sorted CD4+, CD8+, or CD8+CD57+ T cells (not recorded which) from PBMCs. The sequence came from a human donor with aplastic anemia. The chain couples TRBV10-3 to TRBJ1-1; D remains unclear. CDR3 amino acids: CAISESARNTEAFF. CDR3 nucleotides: TGTGCCATCAGTGAGTCAGCCCGAAACACTGAAGCTTTCTTT.